This T cell receptor beta chain was identified in a study of identical twins. This CDR3 has 15 amino acids. With V trimmed by 0 bases and J by 2 bases, 5 bases remained unmatched. In germline, CDR1 is SGHRS, CDR2 YFSETQ. Every one of the donors was a healthy Caucasian. This clonotype was seen a few times. TCRdb fed the 5' RACE reads into MiXCR, producing one record per CDR3 protein. The sample records 400,000 to 600,000 distinct CDR3 sequences, approximately 20% being singletons. Separately, the same data were catalogued under a study of yellow fever vaccine responses in identical twins. That work states: It has been reported that, in twins, the vaccine T cell response seemed partly convergent and partly personalized.

The gene calls are TRBV5-1 and TRBJ2-7; 7 bases match TRBD1. This receptor was taken from a woman aged 18-35 years in good health. The sample taken for sequencing was CD4+ T cells sorted from blood. Here the CDR3 reads CASSLAVTGPYEQYF. CDR3 bases: TGCGCCAGCAGCTTGGCCGTGACAGGGCCCTACGAGCAGTACTTC.